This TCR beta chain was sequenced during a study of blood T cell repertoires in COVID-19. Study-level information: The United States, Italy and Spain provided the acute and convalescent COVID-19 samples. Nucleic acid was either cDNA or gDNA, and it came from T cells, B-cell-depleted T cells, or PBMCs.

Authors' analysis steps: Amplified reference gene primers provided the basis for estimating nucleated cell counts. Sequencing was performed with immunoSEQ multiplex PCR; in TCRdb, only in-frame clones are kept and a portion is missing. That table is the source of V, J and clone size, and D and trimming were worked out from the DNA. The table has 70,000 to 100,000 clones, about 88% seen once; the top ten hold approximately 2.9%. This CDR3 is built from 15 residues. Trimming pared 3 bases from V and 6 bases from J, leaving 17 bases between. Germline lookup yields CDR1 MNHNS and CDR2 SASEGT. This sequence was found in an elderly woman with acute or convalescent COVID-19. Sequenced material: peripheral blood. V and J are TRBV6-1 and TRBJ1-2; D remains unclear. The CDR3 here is CASSEFLPDTNGYTF. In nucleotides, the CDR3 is TGTGCCAGCAGTGAGTTTCTACCAGACACCAATGGCTACACCTTC.